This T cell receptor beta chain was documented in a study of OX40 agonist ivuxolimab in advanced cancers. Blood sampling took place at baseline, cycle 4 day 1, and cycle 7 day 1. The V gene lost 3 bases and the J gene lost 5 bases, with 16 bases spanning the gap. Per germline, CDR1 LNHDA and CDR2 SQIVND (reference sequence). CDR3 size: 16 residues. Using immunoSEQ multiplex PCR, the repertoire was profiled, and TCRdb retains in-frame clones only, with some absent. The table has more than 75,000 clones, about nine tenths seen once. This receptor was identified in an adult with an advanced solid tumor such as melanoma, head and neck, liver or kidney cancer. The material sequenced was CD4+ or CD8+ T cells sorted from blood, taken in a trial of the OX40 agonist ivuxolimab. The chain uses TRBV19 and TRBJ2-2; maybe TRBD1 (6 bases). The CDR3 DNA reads TGTGCCAGTAGTATCTTCTTTGGGGGCGGTACCGGGGAGCTGTTTTTT. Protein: CASSIFFGGGTGELFF.